This T cell receptor beta chain is from a study of blood T cell repertoires in COVID-19. The overall study: Samples representing acute and convalescent COVID-19 were sourced from the United States, Italy and Spain. Nucleic acid was either cDNA or gDNA, and it came from T cells, B-cell-depleted T cells, or PBMCs.

As originally analysed: Estimated nucleated cell counts came from reference gene primer amplification. The protocol was immunoSEQ multiplex PCR, while the TCRdb copy is restricted to in-frame clones and leaves out a portion. V and J calls and clone size are those listed in that table; D and trimming were worked out from the DNA. The sample includes more than 140,000 clones, about 86% of them seen just once. V was clipped by 4 bases and J by 6 bases, with 13 bases between them. Germline CDR1 is PRHDT and CDR2 is FYEKMQ (reference sequence). The CDR3 has 14 residues. The chain uses TRBV13 and TRBJ2-1; possibly TRBD1 for D (5 bases). Sequencing was performed on peripheral blood. This TCR was recovered from a woman in her fifties or sixties with acute or convalescent COVID-19. Here the CDR3 DNA reads TGTGCCAGCAGCTCCCAGGGCCCCGGCAATGAGCAGTTCTTC. It translates to CASSSQGPGNEQFF.